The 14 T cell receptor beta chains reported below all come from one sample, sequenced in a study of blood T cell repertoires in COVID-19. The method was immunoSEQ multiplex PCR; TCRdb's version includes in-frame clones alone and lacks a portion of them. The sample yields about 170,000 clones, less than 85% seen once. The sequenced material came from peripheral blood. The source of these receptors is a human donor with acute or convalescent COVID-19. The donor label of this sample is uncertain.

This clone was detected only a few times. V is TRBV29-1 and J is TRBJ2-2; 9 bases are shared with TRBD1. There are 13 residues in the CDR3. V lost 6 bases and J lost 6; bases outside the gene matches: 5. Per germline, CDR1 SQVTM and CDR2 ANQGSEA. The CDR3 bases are TGCAGCGTCCCGGGACAGGGAGCCGGGGAGCTGTTTTTT. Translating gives CSVPGQGAGELFF.

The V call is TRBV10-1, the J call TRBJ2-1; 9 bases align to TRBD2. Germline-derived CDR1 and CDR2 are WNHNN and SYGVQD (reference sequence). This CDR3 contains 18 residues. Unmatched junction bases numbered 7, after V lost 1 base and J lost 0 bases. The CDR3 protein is CASSELDSGGLSYNEQFF. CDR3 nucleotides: TGCGCCAGCAGTGAGTTAGATAGCGGGGGCCTCTCCTACAATGAGCAGTTCTTC.

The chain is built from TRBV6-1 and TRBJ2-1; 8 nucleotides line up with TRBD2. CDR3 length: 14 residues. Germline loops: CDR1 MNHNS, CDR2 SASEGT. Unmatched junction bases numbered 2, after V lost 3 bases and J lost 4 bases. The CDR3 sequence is CASSDGGGYNEQFF. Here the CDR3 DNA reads TGTGCCAGCAGTGACGGCGGGGGGTACAATGAGCAGTTCTTC.

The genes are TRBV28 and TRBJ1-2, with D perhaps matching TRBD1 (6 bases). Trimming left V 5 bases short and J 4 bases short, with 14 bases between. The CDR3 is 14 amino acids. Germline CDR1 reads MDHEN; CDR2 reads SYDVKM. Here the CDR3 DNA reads TGTGCCAGCAGTGGCTCACGCAGGGGCTATGGCTACACCTTC. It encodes CASSGSRRGYGYTF.

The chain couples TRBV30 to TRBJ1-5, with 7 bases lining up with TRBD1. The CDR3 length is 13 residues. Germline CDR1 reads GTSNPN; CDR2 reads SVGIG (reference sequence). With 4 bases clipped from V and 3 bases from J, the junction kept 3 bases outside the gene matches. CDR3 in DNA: TGTGCCTGGACGGGACAGCTCAATCAGCCCCAGCATTTT. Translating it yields CAWTGQLNQPQHF.

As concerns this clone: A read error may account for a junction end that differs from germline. The CDR3 nucleotides read TGTGCCAGCAGTCTGGGGGACCCGGGGGGCTATAGCTACACCTTC. Translated, it gives CASSLGDPGGYSYTF. The chain links TRBV6-5 to TRBJ1-2; TRBD1 might be the D (6 bases). There are 15 residues in the CDR3. Germline V CDR1 and CDR2: MNHEY, SVGAGI.

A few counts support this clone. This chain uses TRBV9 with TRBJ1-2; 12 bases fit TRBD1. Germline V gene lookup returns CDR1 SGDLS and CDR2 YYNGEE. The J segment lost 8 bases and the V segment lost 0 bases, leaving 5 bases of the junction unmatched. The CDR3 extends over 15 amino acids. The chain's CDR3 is CASSVAGQGARGYTF. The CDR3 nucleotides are TGTGCCAGCAGCGTAGCGGGACAGGGGGCGCGGGGCTACACCTTC. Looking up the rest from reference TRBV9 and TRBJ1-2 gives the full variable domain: DSGVTQTPKHLITATGQRVTLRCSPRSGDLSVYWYQQSLDQGLQFLIQYYNGEERAKGNILERFSAQQFPDLHSELNLSSLELGDSALYFCASSVAGQGARGYTFGSGTRLTVV.

The CDR3 DNA follows: TGTGCCAGCAGCCAATTAACTAATGAAAAACTGTTTTTT. Protein: CASSQLTNEKLFF. This rearrangement joins TRBV28 to TRBJ1-4; the D is unclear. V was clipped by 6 bases and J by 1 base, with 6 bases between them. Germline V CDR1 and CDR2: MDHEN, SYDVKM. The CDR3 has 13 residues.

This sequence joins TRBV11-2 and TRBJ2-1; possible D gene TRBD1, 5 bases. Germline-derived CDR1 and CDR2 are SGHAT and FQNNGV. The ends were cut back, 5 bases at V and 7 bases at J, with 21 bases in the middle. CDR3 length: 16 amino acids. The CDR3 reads CASSPILEASGNEQFF. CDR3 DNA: TGTGCCAGCAGCCCGATTCTAGAGGCTTCAGGGAATGAGCAGTTCTTC.

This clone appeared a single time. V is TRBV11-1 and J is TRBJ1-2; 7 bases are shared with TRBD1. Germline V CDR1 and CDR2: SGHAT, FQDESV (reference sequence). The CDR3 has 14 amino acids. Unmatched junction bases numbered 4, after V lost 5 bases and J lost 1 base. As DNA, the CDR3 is TGTGCCAGCAGCCGCCGGGACAGTAACTATGGCTACACCTTC. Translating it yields CASSRRDSNYGYTF.

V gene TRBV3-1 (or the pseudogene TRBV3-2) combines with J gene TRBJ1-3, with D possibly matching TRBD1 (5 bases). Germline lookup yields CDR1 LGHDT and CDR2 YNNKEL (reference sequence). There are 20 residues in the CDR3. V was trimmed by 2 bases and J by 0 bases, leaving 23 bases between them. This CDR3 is CASSQPQDMIRLASGNTIYF. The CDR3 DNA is TGTGCCAGCAGCCAACCGCAGGACATGATCCGTCTCGCCTCTGGAAACACCATATATTTT.

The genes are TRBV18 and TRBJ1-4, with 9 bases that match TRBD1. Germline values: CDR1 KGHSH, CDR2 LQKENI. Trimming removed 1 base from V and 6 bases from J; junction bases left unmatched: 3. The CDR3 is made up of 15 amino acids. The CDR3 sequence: CASSPRQGGDEKLFF. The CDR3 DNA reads TGTGCCAGCTCACCACGACAGGGGGGGGATGAAAAACTGTTTTTT.

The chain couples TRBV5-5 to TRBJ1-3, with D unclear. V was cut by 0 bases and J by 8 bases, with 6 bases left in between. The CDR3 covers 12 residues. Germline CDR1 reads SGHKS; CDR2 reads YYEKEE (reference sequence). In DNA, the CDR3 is TGTGCCAGCAGCTTGGCGGGGTACACCATATATTTT. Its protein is CASSLAGYTIYF.

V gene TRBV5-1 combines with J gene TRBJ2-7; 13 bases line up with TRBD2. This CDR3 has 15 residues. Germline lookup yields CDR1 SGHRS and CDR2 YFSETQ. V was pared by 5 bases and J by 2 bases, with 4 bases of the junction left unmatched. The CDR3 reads CASRPGTSGTYEQYF. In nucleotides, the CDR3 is TGCGCCAGCAGACCCGGGACTAGCGGGACCTACGAGCAGTACTTC. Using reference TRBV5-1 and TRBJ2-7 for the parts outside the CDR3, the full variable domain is KAGVTQTPRYLIKTRGQQVTLSCSPISGHRSVSWYQQTPGQGLQFLFEYFSETQRNKGNFPGRFSGRQFSNSRSEMNVSTLELGDSALYLCASRPGTSGTYEQYFGPGTRLTVT.